The 7 T cell receptor beta chains reported below all come from one sample, sequenced in a study of blood T cell repertoires in COVID-19. Profiled with immunoSEQ multiplex PCR; TCRdb holds only in-frame clones, not every one. The table has around 120,000 clones, over 75% seen once; the top ten hold about 2.5%. Material for sequencing was peripheral blood. The receptors shown here come from a man over 45 with acute or convalescent COVID-19.

V is TRBV16 and J is TRBJ1-1; 9 bases fit TRBD1. This CDR3 comprises 15 residues. The V and J ends lost 0 bases and 6 bases, in that order; junction bases with no gene match: 5. Germline CDR1 is KGHSY and CDR2 is FQNENV. The CDR3 sequence is CASSQSARTGAEAFF. DNA of the CDR3: TGTGCCAGCAGCCAATCAGCGAGGACAGGGGCTGAAGCTTTCTTT. Full variable domain (rest looked up from reference TRBV16 and TRBJ1-1): GEEVAQTPKHLVRGEGQKAKLYCAPIKGHSYVFWYQQVLKNEFKFLISFQNENVFDETGMPKERFSAKCLPNSPCSLEIQATKLEDSAVYFCASSQSARTGAEAFFGQGTRLTVV.

The J gene is TRBJ2-5, the V gene TRBV19, with TRBD1 matching over 12 bases. This CDR3 is built from 15 residues. Trimming cost V 5 bases and J 5 bases; bases outside gene matches: 6. Germline CDR1 and CDR2: LNHDA and SQIVND (reference sequence). For the CDR3, the DNA is TGTGCCAGTAGTGAGGGGACAGGGGGCGTGGAGACCCAGTACTTC. As protein: CASSEGTGGVETQYF.

This chain connects TRBV4-1 to TRBJ2-2; D is perhaps TRBD1 (6 bases). Trimming pared 2 bases from V and 2 bases from J, leaving 15 bases between. Germline V gene sequence: CDR1 MGHRA, CDR2 YSYEKL. The CDR3 sequence is 17 residues long. The DNA of the CDR3 is TGCGCCAGCAGCCAATCTAGGTGGGACAAAAACACCGGGGAGCTGTTTTTT. Amino acids: CASSQSRWDKNTGELFF.

V usage is TRBV3-1 (or the pseudogene TRBV3-2) and J usage is TRBJ2-7; 8 bases line up with TRBD2. Germline CDR1 and CDR2: LGHDT and YNNKEL (reference sequence). The ends lost 0 bases at V and 2 bases at J; junction bases unmatched: 6. The CDR3 runs to 16 residues. In DNA, the CDR3 is TGTGCCAGCAGCCAAGAGGGGCGGGGGGAACCCTACGAGCAGTACTTC. Protein product: CASSQEGRGEPYEQYF.

J is TRBJ2-7 and V is TRBV5-1; 11 positions agree with TRBD2. Per germline, CDR1 SGHRS and CDR2 YFSETQ. The CDR3 runs 17 residues. The V and J ends lost 2 bases and 6 bases, in that order; junction bases with no gene match: 13. CDR3 loop: CASSFGLAGGADSEQYF. CDR3 sequence (DNA): TGCGCCAGCAGCTTCGGGCTAGCGGGGGGCGCGGACTCCGAGCAGTACTTC.

The gene calls are TRBV24-1 and TRBJ2-1, with D tentatively TRBD2 (6 bases). This CDR3 region has 15 residues. Per the germline V gene, CDR1 is KGHDR and CDR2 is SFDVKD. V was cut by 1 base and J by 6 bases, with 12 bases left in between. The CDR3 loop reads CATSDLGPRGNEQFF. CDR3 coding DNA: TGTGCCACCAGTGATTTAGGTCCGCGGGGCAATGAGCAGTTCTTC.

This chain links TRBV5-1 with TRBJ2-6; TRBD1 agrees at 9 bases. Trimming at V came to 3 bases and at J to 0 bases, leaving 10 bases not matched to a gene. CDR3 length equals 19 residues. Germline-derived CDR1 and CDR2 are SGHRS and YFSETQ. CDR3 nucleotide sequence: TGCGCCAGCAGCTCTAGAGGGGACAGGGCGAACTCTGGGGCCAACGTCCTGACTTTC. Amino acids: CASSSRGDRANSGANVLTF.